This TCR beta chain was captured in a study of identical twins' blood T cells (dated by TCRdb to the early 2010s). The study in broad terms: Around 50 million Illumina reads were obtained across around 12 libraries, of which six were alpha-chain libraries and six were beta-chain libraries. The study compared TCR alpha and beta chain repertoires of three pairs of monozygous twins using next-generation sequencing to assess genetic influence on repertoire formation. What the study reported, not specific to this receptor: Because the twins were raised together, environmental influences could not be ruled out as an explanation for the similarity between twins. The number of CDR3 clonotypes shared between two donors was mainly determined by the product of the cloneset sizes of the two donors, and no clear deviation from this trend was shown by twins. Twin pairs were reported to be markedly more alike in V gene usage than unrelated donors were, even when looking at non-selected out-of-frame TCRbeta clonotypes. The proposed role of the TCRalpha J segment in MHC recognition during thymic selection was stated to require validation by independent studies. Among the most abundant TCRbeta clonotypes, each donor shared more CDR3 sequences with her twin than with unrelated donors.

The donors were six healthy women who made up three monozygous twin pairs. All three twin pairs had been raised together and were thought likely to have encountered the same vaccines and infectious agents. RNA was isolated from peripheral blood mononuclear cells and used to prepare TCR cDNA libraries. The germline ends are 8 bases apart after V is trimmed by 3 bases and J by 2 bases. From the cysteine through the phenylalanine, the CDR3 covers 13 amino acids. The CDR3 DNA has 39 bases and is translated from base 1. The germline V gene encodes CDR1 DFQATT and CDR2 SNEGSKA (reference sequence). Library preparation employed 5' RACE. The sequencer listed for this sample is Illumina Genome Analyzer IIx. To prepare the RNA-based TCR cDNA libraries, a previously described protocol was followed, with several modifications. To prevent cross-contamination, sample-specific barcodes were added to both ends of each TCR cDNA library during cDNA synthesis and amplification. The original methods were these. Between about 95,000 and nearly 500,000 clonotypes were identified per individual, and roughly 2.2 to 3.6 million CDR3-containing reads were obtained per library. Reads carrying improper barcode index combinations were removed, after which the MiTCR software was used to build a cloneset for each library. While assembling CDR3 clonotypes, MiTCR filtered or rescued low-quality reads and corrected PCR and sequencing errors. Artificial out-of-frame clonotypes were removed by being mapped to in-frame sequences, with one indel in the CDR3 allowed. V and J gene usage similarity between donors was measured as Jensen-Shannon divergence divided by mean entropy. The raw public data were reprocessed by TCRdb itself: fastp quality trimming at Q25, MiXCR clonotype calling, in-frame beta chains only. CDR3 protein duplicates are merged, each entry listing the most common genes and DNA. These V and J calls derive from TCRdb rather than the authors' analysis. This sample is represented by around 380,000 distinct CDR3 sequences; about 28% of them were singletons. Roughly 5.5% of the sample belongs to the ten largest clones.

This clonotype was seen many times. The specificity of this receptor is unknown. Base qualities are not at hand, and no much larger clone is one base apart. Sequenced material: PBMCs. This TCR derives from a woman aged 18-50 years in good health. Recombination joined TRBV20-1 with TRBJ1-3; the D gene identity is not certain. The CDR3 reads CSARVPPGNTIYF. The nucleotides read TGCAGTGCTAGGGTCCCACCTGGAAACACCATATATTTT.